This TCR beta chain was observed in a study of T cell responses to AZD1222 COVID-19 vaccine. The assay was immunoSEQ multiplex PCR, and TCRdb's table has in-frame clones only and misses some. This table has roughly 100,000 clones, approximately 88% appearing once. Study-level findings and limits: Spike-specific TCR breadth and depth were elevated following two AZD1222 doses. Possibly, clonal diversity was underestimated; donors were largely white British and included more females. Repertoire collection took place solely once the T cell response had peaked.

As concerns this clone: Its antigen is as yet unknown.

CDR3 size: 16 residues. Germline trimming cut 6 bases from V and 5 bases from J; bases unmatched to any gene: 14. The germline V gene encodes CDR1 MDHEN and CDR2 SYDVKM. V is TRBV28 and J is TRBJ2-7, with 9 bases that match TRBD2. This sequence originates from an adult in good health. The sequences come from peripheral blood, collected on day 0 of AZD1222 vaccination. DNA for the CDR3: TGTGCCAGCAGCCCAAACGATAGCGGGAGCGAGAACGAGCAGTACTTC. Translating it yields CASSPNDSGSENEQYF.